This TCR beta chain was captured by sequencing in a study of blood T cell repertoires in COVID-19. The CDR3 has 15 residues. Produced via immunoSEQ multiplex PCR; TCRdb's table is partial and in-frame only. The table includes about 120,000 clones, roughly 90% detected once. Sequenced sample: peripheral blood. The TCR originated in a human donor in a cohort sampled during active COVID-19. The chain is built from TRBV1 and TRBJ2-7; TRBD1, the table's D call, was not compared with the DNA. TRBV1 is reported as a pseudogene. The CDR3 reads CTSRRDSNSIYEQYF. The DNA of the CDR3 is TGCACCAGCAGGCGGGACAGCAATTCAATCTACGAGCAGTACTTC.